The 25 T cell receptor beta chains reported below all come from one sample, sequenced in a study of follicular helper T cells after annual influenza vaccination. Time point: 2014-2015 season, pre-vaccination. Sequenced by immunoSEQ multiplex PCR; TCRdb stores in-frame clones only, minus some. The profile shows around 25,000 clones, roughly 80% of them singletons. The sample consisted of CXCR5+ CD38- circulating T follicular helper cells from blood, taken on the day of influenza vaccination. The subset: circulating Tfh, non-naive CD4+CXCR5+PD-1+ (ICOS+CD38+ or ICOS-CD38-). The receptors here all came from an adult who received the influenza vaccine.

This chain links TRBV6-5 with TRBJ1-2, with D perhaps matching TRBD1 (6 bases). The V end lost 5 bases, the J end lost 4 bases, and 11 bases lay between the germline ends. The CDR3 runs 13 residues. CDR1 and CDR2 from the germline V gene are MNHEY and SVGAGI. The CDR3 sequence: CASSTRTAYGYTF. DNA of the CDR3: TGTGCCAGCAGTACCCGGACAGCCTATGGCTACACCTTC.

V and J are TRBV7-9 and TRBJ2-5, with 7 bases fitting TRBD2. The J segment lost 5 bases and the V segment lost 1 base, leaving 4 bases of the junction unmatched. The CDR3 runs 14 residues. CDR1 is SEHNR, CDR2 FQNEAQ, per germline (reference sequence). The CDR3 region is CASSLGTSSETQYF. In DNA form, the CDR3 reads TGTGCCAGCAGCTTAGGGACTAGTAGTGAGACCCAGTACTTC.

The chain uses TRBV4-1 and TRBJ2-3; 7 bases are shared with TRBD1. Per the germline V gene, CDR1 is MGHRA and CDR2 is YSYEKL. The CDR3 has 16 residues. Trimming took 1 base from V and 0 from J; bases not matched to a gene: 4. CDR3 bases: TGCGCCAGCAGCCAAGCCGAGGGGGCGAGCACAGATACGCAGTATTTT. Amino acid sequence: CASSQAEGASTDTQYF.

The chain combines TRBV5-1 with TRBJ2-7; TRBD1 might be the D (5 bases). Trimming took off 0 bases at V and 5 bases at J, with 12 bases between the two ends. The CDR3 consists of 14 residues. Germline CDR1 is SGHRS and CDR2 is YFSETQ. CDR3 coding DNA: TGCGCCAGCAGCTTGGTTCTGGGGCCCAACGAGCAGTACTTC. Amino acid sequence: CASSLVLGPNEQYF.

The chain employs TRBV9 and TRBJ1-5, with a possible D match to TRBD1 (5 bases). V was clipped by 0 bases and J by 3 bases, with 13 bases between them. Germline loops: CDR1 SGDLS, CDR2 YYNGEE. The CDR3 loop spans 16 amino acids. The CDR3 nucleotides read TGTGCCAGCAGCGTAGGGGTAGGGGCCCTCAATCAGCCCCAGCATTTT. Its translation is CASSVGVGALNQPQHF.

This clone has only one observation. This rearrangement joins TRBV7-2 to TRBJ2-5; 8 nucleotides align to TRBD1. There are 16 residues in the CDR3. The germline V gene has CDR1 SGHTA and CDR2 FQGNSA. Losses at the gene ends were 3 bases for V and 5 bases for J; bases not matched to a gene: 11. The DNA of the CDR3 is TGTGCCAGCAGCTTGGTGGACAGGGCACAGGTGGAGACCCAGTACTTC. The encoded protein is CASSLVDRAQVETQYF.

The chain's CDR3 is CASGLPATNEKLFF. In nucleotides, the CDR3 is TGTGCCAGCGGCCTTCCTGCAACTAATGAAAAACTGTTTTTT. J is TRBJ1-4 and V is TRBV27; unclear D gene. The CDR3 loop spans 14 amino acids. CDR1 and CDR2 from the germline V gene are MNHEY and SMNVEV (reference sequence). Trimming pared 8 bases from V and 0 bases from J, leaving 10 bases between. The variable domain in full, with the rest retrieved from reference TRBV27 and TRBJ1-4, is EAQVTQNPRYLITVTGKKLTVTCSQNMNHEYMSWYRQDPGLGLRQIYYSMNVEVTDKGDVPEGYKVSRKEKRNFPLILESPSPNQTSLYFCASGLPATNEKLFFGSGTQLSVL.

V gene TRBV7-8 combines with J gene TRBJ2-7; weak D call: TRBD1 (5 bases). Germline V lookup: CDR1 SGHVS, CDR2 FQNEAQ. The length of the CDR3 is 14 residues. V was clipped by 4 bases and J by 2 bases, with 12 bases between them. CDR3 DNA: TGTGCCAGCAGCTCCCAGGGTAAGGCCTACGAGCAGTACTTC. It specifies CASSSQGKAYEQYF.

This clone was observed a handful of times. Since no conserved phenylalanine or tryptophan closes the CDR3, a read error is the likely cause. The DNA is left out, because the CDR3 cannot be placed on it with certainty; the CDR3 is given as TCRdb lists it. V and J are TRBV6-4 and TRBJ2-7; TRBD2 is the table's D call, not checked against the DNA. Including both end residues, the CDR3 is 11 amino acids long. Germline V gene lookup returns CDR1 MRHNA and CDR2 SNTAGT. CDR3 loop: CASHVEGTSGE.

The J gene is TRBJ2-7, the V gene TRBV28; 8 bases align to TRBD1. This CDR3 spans 14 amino acids. The V gene's germline CDR1 is MDHEN and CDR2 SYDVKM. V lost 6 bases, J lost 4 bases, and 8 bases stayed unmatched. The CDR3 sequence is CASRGTGGRYEQYF. As DNA, the CDR3 is TGTGCCAGCAGGGGGACAGGAGGACGATACGAGCAGTACTTC.

The CDR3 coding sequence is TGTGCCAGCAGCTTGGGGACAGGGGAAGAGCAGTACTTC. Translated: CASSLGTGEEQYF. The chain is built from TRBV5-5 and TRBJ2-7; 9 nucleotides align to TRBD1. Trimming took 0 bases from V and 7 from J; bases not matched to a gene: 2. Per germline, CDR1 SGHKS and CDR2 YYEKEE (reference sequence). The CDR3 is made up of 13 amino acids.

This clone was seen just once. V and J are TRBV19 and TRBJ1-2, with 7 bases aligning to TRBD1. Germline CDR1 and CDR2: LNHDA and SQIVND (reference sequence). This CDR3 region has 14 residues. V lost 5 bases and J lost 8; bases outside the gene matches: 11. The chain's CDR3 is CASSADREDGGYTF. CDR3 nucleotide sequence: TGTGCCAGTAGTGCCGACAGGGAGGATGGAGGCTACACCTTC.

V and J are TRBV6-1 and TRBJ1-1; tentative D call: TRBD1 (6 bases). The CDR3 loop spans 15 amino acids. The V gene lost 0 bases and the J gene lost 8 bases, with 16 bases spanning the gap. CDR1 and CDR2 (germline): MNHNS, SASEGT. CDR3 sequence: CASSEASFAGVEAFF. CDR3 nucleotides: TGTGCCAGCAGTGAAGCCTCCTTTGCAGGGGTAGAAGCTTTCTTT.

The chain recombines TRBV5-1 with TRBJ1-1; 7 bases fit TRBD1. J was trimmed by 1 base and V by 4 bases; bases with no gene match: 7. This CDR3 comprises 15 residues. CDR1 SGHRS and CDR2 YFSETQ come from the germline V gene. The CDR3 nucleotides are TGCGCCAGCAGCGCCAGACAGGGAACGAACACTGAAGCTTTCTTT. Its protein product is CASSARQGTNTEAFF.

This clone was counted between two and nine times. This sequence joins TRBV19 and TRBJ1-5; D gene ambiguous. Trimming left V 3 bases short and J 1 base short, with 7 bases between. The germline gives CDR1 LNHDA, CDR2 SQIVND (reference sequence). This CDR3 spans 14 amino acids. The CDR3 loop reads CASSIGGSNQPQHF. CDR3 sequence (DNA): TGTGCCAGTAGTATCGGCGGGAGCAATCAGCCCCAGCATTTT.

This clone was recorded only once. The gene calls are TRBV6-5 and TRBJ1-1; the D is unclear. The CDR3 covers 14 residues. Per the germline V gene, CDR1 is MNHEY and CDR2 is SVGAGI. V was clipped by 4 bases and J by 5 bases, with 14 bases between them. CDR3 sequence (DNA): TGTGCCAGCAGTTGGATCCAGCGGTCGACTGAAGCTTTCTTT. This codes for CASSWIQRSTEAFF.

This clone has just one count. The chain carries TRBV18 and TRBJ1-5, with D uncertain. Germline assignment: CDR1 KGHSH and CDR2 LQKENI. V shed 2 bases and J shed 6 bases, with 11 bases lying between them. This CDR3 comprises 14 residues. Here the CDR3 reads CASSPSGFGQPQHF. CDR3 in DNA: TGTGCCAGCTCACCATCCGGGTTCGGTCAGCCCCAGCATTTT.

This clone occurred once. This chain joins TRBV6-1 and TRBJ2-7; 9 bases match TRBD1. Germline V lookup: CDR1 MNHNS, CDR2 SASEGT. Unmatched junction bases numbered 9, after V lost 5 bases and J lost 4 bases. This CDR3 has 15 residues. CDR3 region: CASSTAGTGMYEQYF. The CDR3 nucleotides read TGTGCCAGCAGTACAGCCGGGACAGGGATGTACGAGCAGTACTTC.

This chain uses TRBV18 with TRBJ1-4; possibly TRBD1 for D (5 bases). With 6 bases removed from V and 4 bases from J, the gap between germline ends came to 9 bases. Per the germline V gene, CDR1 is KGHSH and CDR2 is LQKENI. The CDR3 is 13 residues long. The CDR3 loop is CASSGQLNEKLFF. The CDR3 DNA sequence: TGTGCCAGCTCGGGGCAGCTTAATGAAAAACTGTTTTTT.

CDR3 sequence reads: CASSSGQDRHGYTF. The CDR3 coding sequence is TGTGCCAGCAGCTCAGGACAGGATCGACATGGCTACACCTTC. This chain connects TRBV5-5 to TRBJ1-2; 7 bases agree with TRBD1. V trimming: 3 bases; J trimming: 6 bases; junction bases outside the gene matches: 8. The germline gives CDR1 SGHKS, CDR2 YYEKEE (reference sequence). The CDR3 runs to 14 residues.

In regard to this clone: The CDR3 end shows no conserved phenylalanine or tryptophan, and so a read error is likely. The limits of the CDR3 on the DNA are not certain, so only TCRdb's listed CDR3 is given. The chain is built from TRBV6-1 and TRBJ1-1; the table's D call, TRBD1, has no DNA check behind it. CDR1 is MNHNS, CDR2 SASEGT, per germline. The CDR3 adds up to 12 amino acids, both ends counted. The CDR3 is CASSGGTGRVWL.

This clone occurred a few times. The chain recombines TRBV10-3 with TRBJ1-1, with 8 positions matching TRBD1. The trim removed 6 bases at V and 7 bases at J, leaving 10 bases unmatched. Germline V lookup: CDR1 ENHRY, CDR2 SYGVKD. The CDR3 loop spans 14 amino acids. The CDR3: CAIRKTGEGGEAFF. The CDR3 nucleotides are TGTGCCATCAGGAAGACAGGGGAGGGTGGTGAAGCTTTCTTT.

The V call is TRBV10-3, the J call TRBJ2-1; weak D call: TRBD2 (6 bases). This CDR3 is 12 amino acids long. CDR1 and CDR2 (germline): ENHRY, SYGVKD. Between the trimmed V and J ends, which lost 9 bases and 6 bases, there was a span of 12 bases. The CDR3 loop reads CAISGPGNEQFF. Here the CDR3 DNA reads TGTGCCATTAGCGGACCGGGCAATGAGCAGTTCTTC.

The genes are TRBV7-9 and TRBJ1-1; TRBD1 might be the D (5 bases). The CDR3 loop spans 13 amino acids. Between the trimmed V and J ends, which lost 6 bases and 6 bases, there was a span of 14 bases. The germline gives CDR1 SEHNR, CDR2 FQNEAQ (reference sequence). The DNA for the CDR3 is TGTGCCAGCAGGAAACAGGATACCCCTGAAGCTTTCTTT. This translates into CASRKQDTPEAFF.

This chain links TRBV5-1 with TRBJ2-5; D ambiguous. Trimming stripped 2 bases from V and 0 bases from J, with 5 bases between. Per germline, CDR1 SGHRS and CDR2 YFSETQ. The CDR3 is made up of 13 amino acids. The CDR3 bases are TGCGCCAGCAGCTTCCAAAACCAAGAGACCCAGTACTTC. This gives the protein CASSFQNQETQYF. The variable domain in full, completed from reference TRBV5-1 and TRBJ2-5, reads KAGVTQTPRYLIKTRGQQVTLSCSPISGHRSVSWYQQTPGQGLQFLFEYFSETQRNKGNFPGRFSGRQFSNSRSEMNVSTLELGDSALYLCASSFQNQETQYFGPGTRLLVL.